This paragraph reports one TCR beta chain. Its antigen is as yet unknown. Systemic immunosuppression or autoimmune disease history was grounds to exclude patients. The data derive from a study of OX40 agonist ivuxolimab in advanced cancers. Looking at the study overall: Three patients, one with hepatocellular carcinoma and two with cutaneous melanoma, achieved partial responses. Study-wide points: At 0.1 to 3.0 mg/kg, clonal expansion of CD4+ and CD8+ blood T cells had occurred by week 6. Among patients with partial responses at 0.1-3.0 mg/kg, clonal expansion was among the lowest.

This CDR3 is 14 amino acids long. The V end was cut by 9 bases, the J end by 4 bases, with 16 bases between. Germline V gives CDR1 MNHNS, CDR2 SASEGT. Sequenced by immunoSEQ multiplex PCR; TCRdb stores in-frame clones only, minus some. The sample has fewer than 100,000 clones, approximately 91% seen once. V usage is TRBV6-1 and J usage is TRBJ1-5; D not resolved. Here the sequenced sample was CD4+ or CD8+ T cells sorted from blood, taken in a trial of the OX40 agonist ivuxolimab. This sequence was found in an adult with an advanced solid tumor such as melanoma, head and neck, liver or kidney cancer. CDR3 loop: CASTMGNENQPQHF. In DNA form, the CDR3 reads TGTGCCAGTACAATGGGGAACGAGAATCAGCCCCAGCATTTT.